Sequencing of this T cell receptor beta chain was carried out in a study of blood T cell repertoires in COVID-19 (dated by TCRdb to 2018 to 2021). In terms of the full investigation: Samples covering the acute and convalescent phases of COVID-19 were provided by collaborators in the United States, Italy and Spain. The repertoires were released in a freely available public database meant as a resource for research on the immune response to SARS-CoV-2. The prospective study material was composed of cDNA or gDNA derived from T cells, B-cell-depleted T cells, or PBMCs. Where available, HLA class I and class II types were obtained from metadata supplied by the sample provider rather than from assay-based typing. A de-identified subject ID, COVID-19 status, age in years and sex were almost always included in the sample metadata. Deeply sampled blood TCRbeta repertoires from subjects exposed to, actively infected with, or recovered from COVID-19 were included in the dataset. The samples were drawn from two sources: the first 160 participants of the ongoing ImmuneRACE study, and fewer than 1,500 subjects contributed by 6 global collaborators.

General study outcomes and caveats: Clinical and demographic metadata were provided uncurated, with the amount varying by source and participant.

Whole blood was collected in K2EDTA tubes by collaborating institutions according to the institutions' own protocols. For TCRbeta analysis, collaborators shipped samples in one of three forms: frozen whole blood, isolated PBMCs, or DNA extracted from either of those sample types. The immunoSEQ Assay, a bias-controlled multiplex PCR, was used to amplify TCRbeta CDR3 regions from genomic DNA. The original pipeline was this. The number of nucleated cells in each sample was estimated from the amplification of reference gene primers within the assay. Sequence reads were collapsed and filtered to measure the absolute abundance of every unique TCRbeta CDR3 rearrangement. Productive Simpson clonality was computed per sample as the square root of Simpson's diversity index over productive rearrangements. Imported from immuneACCESS, the table was reduced by TCRdb to in-frame sequences with V and J called. These copies leave out some clones; in studies compared against another copy, an unresolved V gene accounts for under half, and the cause of the remainder is not known. The V and J calls and clone size were taken over from that table, and D and trimming were inferred from the DNA. Within this sample are over 120,000 clones, with approximately 90% of them counted one time only. The ten largest clones represent more than 0.8% of the sample.

V is pared back by 7 bases and J by 6 bases, with 18 bases lying between the germline termini. CDR1 and CDR2 are drawn from the germline V gene (reference sequence): LGHDT, YNNKEL. The CDR3 goes from the cysteine to the phenylalanine over 15 residues. CDR3 DNA is the only sequence kept; it has 45 bases, read in frame from the first base. This clone was recorded once. No cognate antigen has been identified for it. No qualities accompany the bases; no much larger clone lies one base away. This sequence uses TRBV3-1 (or the pseudogene TRBV3-2) and TRBJ1-4; the D gene is possibly TRBD1, with 6 bases matching. Specimen: peripheral blood. This receptor was identified in a woman between 45 and 65 years old with acute or convalescent COVID-19. This receptor has the CDR3 CASTEGAQGDEKLFF. In nucleotide form, the sequence is TGTGCCAGCACCGAGGGAGCACAGGGCGATGAAAAACTGTTTTTT.